Below are 14 T cell receptor beta chains sequenced from a single sample in a study of blood T cell repertoires in COVID-19. Clones were read by immunoSEQ multiplex PCR, and TCRdb kept only the in-frame ones, dropping some. The repertoire holds under 100,000 clones, with 75% to 95% as singletons. The sequenced sample consisted of peripheral blood. All receptors come from a man between 50 and 59 years old with acute or convalescent COVID-19.

The gene calls are TRBV19 and TRBJ1-4, with 8 bases aligning to TRBD1. The germline gives CDR1 LNHDA, CDR2 SQIVND (reference sequence). The CDR3 sequence is 14 residues long. Trimming cost V 5 bases and J 8 bases; bases outside gene matches: 7. The CDR3 loop is CASSARQGSEKLFF. CDR3 DNA: TGTGCCAGTAGTGCGCGACAGGGGAGCGAAAAACTGTTTTTT.

V and J are TRBV15 and TRBJ2-2; 7 nucleotides align to TRBD2. The CDR3 totals 16 residues. V shed 1 base, J shed 5 bases, and the junction held 7 bases outside the gene matches. Germline values: CDR1 LNHNV, CDR2 YYDKDF (reference sequence). The CDR3 protein is CATSRVLAGDTGELFF. The CDR3 DNA reads TGTGCCACCAGCAGAGTTTTGGCGGGAGATACCGGGGAGCTGTTTTTT.

This rearrangement joins TRBV18 to TRBJ1-3; D possibly corresponds to TRBD1 (5 bases). The germline V and J ends were trimmed by 4 bases and 1 base, with 14 bases remaining between them. This CDR3 is 16 amino acids long. Germline lookup yields CDR1 KGHSH and CDR2 LQKENI. CDR3 bases: TGTGCCAGCTCACGCGGGGGAGAATTTTCTGGAAACACCATATATTTT. It encodes CASSRGGEFSGNTIYF.

The rearrangement links TRBV11-2 to TRBJ2-1; no reliable D call. The CDR3 extends over 14 amino acids. The germline gives CDR1 SGHAT, CDR2 FQNNGV. The V and J ends lost 3 bases and 4 bases respectively, with 10 bases between them. CDR3 region: CASSFIARYNEQFF. CDR3 nucleotides: TGTGCCAGCAGCTTTATTGCCAGGTACAATGAGCAGTTCTTC.

The V and J genes are TRBV6-1 and TRBJ1-6; D might be TRBD1 (6 bases). The CDR3 is made up of 16 amino acids. The germline CDR1 and CDR2 sequences are MNHNS and SASEGT. V lost 4 bases and J lost 8, with 18 bases in between. This CDR3 reads CASSGRQGITDSPLHF. CDR3 bases: TGTGCCAGCAGTGGTCGTCAGGGGATAACGGATTCACCCCTCCACTTT.

The V call is TRBV5-4, the J call TRBJ2-3, with D possibly being TRBD1 (5 bases). CDR1 is SGHNT, CDR2 YYREEE, per germline (reference sequence). The CDR3 has 16 residues. V lost 0 bases to trimming and J lost 0 bases, with 11 bases between them. The CDR3 protein is CASSLAVGPSTDTQYF. The CDR3 DNA reads TGTGCCAGCAGCTTGGCGGTGGGGCCTAGCACAGATACGCAGTATTTT.

The chain couples TRBV6-2 or TRBV6-3 to TRBJ1-2, with D possibly matching TRBD1 (6 bases). The CDR3 is 16 residues long. Looked up from germline, CDR1 is MNHEY and CDR2 is SVGEGT. The V end was cut by 3 bases, the J end by 2 bases, with 16 bases between. CDR3 coding DNA: TGTGCCAGCAGTTATGGATCGCGGCAGGGGAACTATGGCTACACCTTC. Translating it yields CASSYGSRQGNYGYTF.

This rearrangement joins TRBV5-1 to TRBJ2-1, with TRBD1 matching 9 bases. The germline CDR1 and CDR2 sequences are SGHRS and YFSETQ. The CDR3 spans 15 residues. V lost 7 bases and J lost 4; bases outside the gene matches: 9. CDR3 in DNA: TGCGCCAGCCACTTAAACAGGGGGCAATACAATGAGCAGTTCTTC. Residues: CASHLNRGQYNEQFF.

This clone showed up just once. The chain couples TRBV6-2 or TRBV6-3 to TRBJ2-7; D may be TRBD1 (6 bases). V was shortened by 6 bases and J by 2 bases, with 14 bases between the two germline ends. Germline V gives CDR1 MNHEY, CDR2 SVGEGT. This CDR3 region has 14 residues. The CDR3: CASSTPDRTYEQYF. The DNA of the CDR3 is TGTGCCAGCAGCACGCCCGACAGGACCTACGAGCAGTACTTC.

The CDR3 coding sequence is TGTGCCAGCAGCCAAGATAGAGAATTAAGGGGACTAGCGGGAGACGTCTGGAATGAGCAGTTCTTC. Its protein is CASSQDRELRGLAGDVWNEQFF. The rearrangement links TRBV3-1 (or the pseudogene TRBV3-2) to TRBJ2-1; 14 bases agree with TRBD2. The V segment lost 0 bases and the J segment 7 bases; nucleotides outside the gene matches: 20. Germline CDR1 is LGHDT and CDR2 is YNNKEL (reference sequence). The CDR3 consists of 22 residues.

J is TRBJ1-2 and V is TRBV15, with 8 bases identical to TRBD1. Per germline, CDR1 LNHNV and CDR2 YYDKDF (reference sequence). The junction had 5 bases not matched to a gene; V was cut back by 0 bases and J by 5 bases. There are 15 residues in the CDR3. CDR3 DNA: TGTGCCACCAGCAGAGACCGACAGGGGACGTATGGCTACACCTTC. This translates into CATSRDRQGTYGYTF.

This clone appeared once. This sequence joins TRBV18 and TRBJ1-3; 9 positions match TRBD1. In germline, CDR1 is KGHSH, CDR2 LQKENI. Losses at the gene ends were 4 bases for V and 0 bases for J; bases not matched to a gene: 4. The CDR3 covers 16 residues. CDR3 DNA sequence: TGTGCCAGCTCACTACCACAGGGGGCCTCTGGAAACACCATATATTTT. This codes for CASSLPQGASGNTIYF.

This clone was observed a single time. V usage is TRBV7-2 and J usage is TRBJ2-3; 9 nucleotides match TRBD2. The J segment lost 5 bases and the V segment lost 1 base, leaving 10 bases of the junction unmatched. CDR3 length: 17 residues. The germline gives CDR1 SGHTA, CDR2 FQGNSA. Here the CDR3 reads CASSLGGAGGLGDTQYF. CDR3 in DNA: TGTGCCAGCAGCTTAGGAGGAGCGGGAGGATTAGGAGATACGCAGTATTTT.

The chain is built from TRBV24-1 and TRBJ2-6, with D tentatively TRBD1 (6 bases). V was shortened by 6 bases and J by 2 bases, with 13 bases between the two germline ends. The CDR3 runs to 16 residues. Germline values: CDR1 KGHDR, CDR2 SFDVKD. The CDR3, as DNA: TGTGCCACCAGTCCCCATCGGGACACTGGGGCCAACGTCCTGACTTTC. Protein sequence: CATSPHRDTGANVLTF.